This T cell receptor (beta chain) originates from a study of CD8+ T cells in alopecia areata. General study points: Normal scalp had lower clonality than lesional scalp, with alopecia totalis/universalis lesions showing this most strongly.

The CDR3 runs to 16 residues. CDR1 MNHEY and CDR2 SVGAGI come from the germline V gene. V lost 0 bases and J 4 bases, leaving 16 bases between the germline ends. Isolated RNA was reverse transcribed into cDNA used as the sequencing template. The protocol was immunoSEQ multiplex PCR, while the TCRdb copy is restricted to in-frame clones and leaves out a portion. The repertoire holds about 100,000 clones, with under 65% as singletons. From alopecia areata patients, lesional scalp punch biopsies and peripheral blood were collected. About this clone: Its cognate antigen is unknown.

The chain links TRBV6-5 to TRBJ2-7; D is perhaps TRBD1 (5 bases). Sequencing was performed on NKG2D-low CD8+ T cells sorted from blood. The sequence came from a human donor with alopecia areata. The CDR3 nucleotides read TGTGCCAGCAGTTACTCTCGGGTTAGGGGAAGGTACGAGCAGTACTTC. Encoded protein: CASSYSRVRGRYEQYF.